Shown below are 15 T cell receptor beta chains from a single sample sequenced in a study of T cells after yellow fever vaccination. Via MiXCR, TCRdb re-called the 5' RACE reads, giving one row per CDR3 protein. This table has approximately 300,000 distinct CDR3 sequences, 6.8% appearing once. The sample consisted of PBMCs, taken 35 to 50 days after the first yellow fever vaccination. These receptors were obtained from a man between 18 and 35 years old who received the YFV17D yellow fever vaccine.

This chain connects TRBV20-1 to TRBJ2-7, with D perhaps matching TRBD1 or TRBD2 (5 bases each). The V gene lost 2 bases and the J gene lost 5 bases, with 7 bases spanning the gap. Germline-derived CDR1 and CDR2 are DFQATT and SNEGSKA (reference sequence). The CDR3 is 11 amino acids. The CDR3 region has the DNA TGCAGTGCTAGATTGGGGGACGAGCAGTACGTC. Its protein product is CSARLGDEQYV.

The rearrangement joins TRBV20-1 to TRBJ2-1; perhaps TRBD2 as D (6 bases). This CDR3 comprises 14 residues. Trimming pared 5 bases from V and 6 bases from J, leaving 17 bases between. CDR1 DFQATT and CDR2 SNEGSKA come from the germline V gene (reference sequence). Here the CDR3 DNA reads TGCAGTGCTGGGCTAGCGAGAAGGGGCAATGAGCAGTTCTTC. This codes for CSAGLARRGNEQFF.

The chain employs TRBV18 and TRBJ2-1, with 7 positions matching TRBD1. This CDR3 region has 14 residues. The V gene's germline CDR1 is KGHSH and CDR2 LQKENI. The trim removed 2 bases at V and 8 bases at J, leaving 6 bases unmatched. In DNA form, the CDR3 reads TGTGCCAGCTCACCAACAGGGGCGAGGTATGAGCAGTTCTTC. Its protein product is CASSPTGARYEQFF. The whole variable domain, remainder taken from reference TRBV18 and TRBJ2-1, is NAGVMQNPRHLVRRRGQEARLRCSPMKGHSHVYWYRQLPEEGLKFMVYLQKENIIDESGMPKERFSAEFPKEGPSILRIQQVVRGDSAAYFCASSPTGARYEQFFGPGTRLTVL.

This clonotype was detected only a few times. The chain links TRBV9 to TRBJ1-2; D may be TRBD1 (5 bases). CDR1 SGDLS and CDR2 YYNGEE come from the germline V gene. The CDR3 extends over 16 amino acids. V gave up 4 bases and J gave up 3 bases, with 19 bases separating them. The CDR3 DNA sequence: TGTGCCAGCAGCTCCGGGGCGGGGGGAAAGGACTATGGCTACACCTTC. Amino acids: CASSSGAGGKDYGYTF.

The rearrangement uses TRBV12-3 or TRBV12-4 and TRBJ2-7; 9 bases fit TRBD1. J was trimmed by 6 bases and V by 4 bases; bases with no gene match: 7. This CDR3 is 14 amino acids long. This CDR3 reads CASSYGQGSLEQYF. CDR3 DNA: TGTGCCAGCAGTTACGGACAGGGGTCGCTCGAGCAGTACTTC.

The table lists this clonotype with many counts. The V and J genes are TRBV24-1 and TRBJ2-3; D possibly matches TRBD1 or TRBD2 (5 bases each). V was cut by 5 bases and J by 2 bases, with 16 bases left in between. Looked up from germline, CDR1 is KGHDR and CDR2 is SFDVKD. This CDR3 is 16 amino acids long. The CDR3 region has the DNA TGTGCCACCAGTGGAGGTCGGGGACCGACCACAGATACGCAGTATTTT. This gives the protein CATSGGRGPTTDTQYF.

V usage is TRBV11-2 and J usage is TRBJ2-2, with 10 positions matching TRBD2. After removal of 0 bases from V and 4 bases from J, the junction contained 5 bases not matched to a gene. Germline CDR1 is SGHAT and CDR2 is FQNNGV. The CDR3 spans 17 residues. The DNA for the CDR3 is TGTGCCAGCAGCTTAGAAGCTAGCGGGGGAGGCACCGGGGAGCTGTTTTTT. Translating gives CASSLEASGGGTGELFF. The whole variable domain, remainder taken from reference TRBV11-2 and TRBJ2-2, is EAGVAQSPRYKIIEKRQSVAFWCNPISGHATLYWYQQILGQGPKLLIQFQNNGVVDDSQLPKDRFSAERLKGVDSTLKIQPAKLEDSAVYLCASSLEASGGGTGELFFGEGSRLTVL.

By sample share, this clonotype is medium-sized. V is TRBV12-3 or TRBV12-4 and J is TRBJ1-2; D gene unclear. Trimming took 6 bases from V and 7 from J, leaving 15 bases between them. The CDR3 covers 13 residues. Here the CDR3 DNA reads TGTGCCAGCAGCCAAAACCCCCCCGGTGGCTACACCTTC. This gives the protein CASSQNPPGGYTF.

This chain links TRBV5-1 with TRBJ2-3, with 9 bases aligning to TRBD1. Germline CDR1 SGHRS, CDR2 YFSETQ. This CDR3 has 15 residues. V lost 4 bases to trimming and J lost 2 bases; unmatched junction nucleotides: 5. The CDR3 protein is CASSPRDRVTDTQYF. Written as DNA, the CDR3 is TGCGCCAGCAGCCCGCGGGACAGGGTCACAGATACGCAGTATTTT.

This clonotype was picked up a small number of times. V is TRBV6-1 and J is TRBJ2-1; no firm D call. V was shortened by 6 bases and J by 4 bases, with 16 bases between the two germline ends. CDR3 size: 15 residues. Germline CDR1 MNHNS, CDR2 SASEGT. For the CDR3, the DNA is TGTGCCAGCAGCCTTAGCCCCGCCAAGTACAATGAGCAGTTCTTC. It encodes CASSLSPAKYNEQFF.

Concerning this clonotype: The DNA is omitted, as the CDR3 cannot be located on it reliably, and the CDR3 follows TCRdb's listing. This chain connects TRBV12-3 or TRBV12-4 to TRBJ1-5; the table assigns TRBD1, which was not confirmed against the DNA. Ends included, the CDR3 has 13 residues. The chain's CDR3 is CASSFGAGQPQHF.

The gene calls are TRBV9 and TRBJ1-1; D may be TRBD1 (5 bases). The CDR3 runs to 14 residues. Germline CDR1 and CDR2: SGDLS and YYNGEE. Trimming pared 4 bases from V and 1 base from J, leaving 11 bases between. The CDR3 here is CASSPRGENTEAFF. The CDR3 coding sequence is TGTGCCAGCAGCCCTCGGGGGGAGAACACTGAAGCTTTCTTT.

With regard to this clonotype: A much larger clone lies a single base off, so this may be a read error. This chain joins TRBV7-2 and TRBJ2-1, with D possibly TRBD2 on 6 matching bases. The V and J ends lost 10 bases and 5 bases respectively, with 18 bases between them. The CDR3 loop spans 14 amino acids. Germline V gene lookup returns CDR1 SGHTA and CDR2 FQGNSA. The CDR3, as DNA: TGTGCCATCCGGGGGAGAGGGCAGCACAATGAGCAGTTCTTC. It encodes CAIRGRGQHNEQFF.

The V call is TRBV7-6, the J call TRBJ2-3, with 7 positions matching TRBD1. The CDR3 extends over 14 amino acids. After removal of 5 bases from V and 3 bases from J, the junction contained 5 bases not matched to a gene. Germline CDR1 SGHVS, CDR2 FNYEAQ. As DNA, the CDR3 is TGTGCCAGCAGCATTGGGACAGCGACAGATACGCAGTATTTT. Translating it yields CASSIGTATDTQYF. Using reference TRBV7-6 and TRBJ2-3 for the parts outside the CDR3, the full variable domain is GAGVSQSPRYKVTKRGQDVALRCDPISGHVSLYWYRQALGQGPEFLTYFNYEAQQDKSGLPNDRFSAERPEGSISTLTIQRTEQRDSAMYRCASSIGTATDTQYFGPGTRLTVL.

This clonotype was detected many times. The chain combines TRBV5-1 with TRBJ2-7, with TRBD2 identical over 9 bases. There are 18 residues in the CDR3. CDR1 and CDR2 (germline): SGHRS, YFSETQ. After removal of 2 bases from V and 2 bases from J, the junction contained 14 bases not matched to a gene. CDR3 in DNA: TGCGCCAGCAGCTTAGCGAACCCATCCCGCGGGGGGGCCTACGAGCAGTACTTC. Amino acids: CASSLANPSRGGAYEQYF.